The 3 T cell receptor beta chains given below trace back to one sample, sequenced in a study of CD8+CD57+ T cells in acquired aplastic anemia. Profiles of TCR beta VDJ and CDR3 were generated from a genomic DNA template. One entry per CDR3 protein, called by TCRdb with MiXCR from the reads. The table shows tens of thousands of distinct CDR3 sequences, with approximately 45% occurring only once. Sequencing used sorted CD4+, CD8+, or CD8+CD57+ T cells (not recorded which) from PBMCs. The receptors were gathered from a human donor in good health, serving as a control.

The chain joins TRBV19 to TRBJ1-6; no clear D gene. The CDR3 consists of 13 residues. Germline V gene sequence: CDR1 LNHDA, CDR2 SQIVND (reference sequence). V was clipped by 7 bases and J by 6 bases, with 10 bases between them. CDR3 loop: CASTVGSNSPLHF. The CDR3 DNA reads TGTGCCAGTACGGTCGGTTCTAATTCACCCCTCCACTTT.

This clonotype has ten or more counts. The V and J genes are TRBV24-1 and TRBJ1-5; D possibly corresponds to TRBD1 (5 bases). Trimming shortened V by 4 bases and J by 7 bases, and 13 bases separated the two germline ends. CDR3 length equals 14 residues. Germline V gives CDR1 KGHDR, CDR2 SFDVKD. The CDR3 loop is CATSDAGYEQPQHF. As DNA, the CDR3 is TGTGCCACCAGTGACGCAGGGTATGAACAGCCCCAGCATTTT.

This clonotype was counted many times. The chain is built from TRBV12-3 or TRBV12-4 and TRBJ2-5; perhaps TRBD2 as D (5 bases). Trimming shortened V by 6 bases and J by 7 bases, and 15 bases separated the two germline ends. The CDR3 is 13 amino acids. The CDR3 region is CASSLDWSATQYF. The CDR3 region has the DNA TGTGCCAGCAGCCTGGACTGGAGTGCGACCCAGTACTTC.